This TCR beta chain was sequenced in a study of T cells in Graves' hyperthyroidism and ophthalmopathy. The CDR3 spans 15 residues. V was clipped by 5 bases and J by 0 bases, with 11 bases between them. Per germline, CDR1 MNHNS and CDR2 SASEGT. Findings and limits, study-wide: Using 13 V-J features, a model discriminated ophthalmopathy from stable hyperthyroidism. Blood held most thyroid clonotypes expanded above 0.001 frequency. The model predicted ophthalmopathy a median approximately 6 months before onset.

Amplified TCR beta CDR3 regions came from RNA transcripts. The HTBI set primed first-round TCR CDR3 RT-PCR. TCRdb reprocessed the multiplex PCR reads via MiXCR and lists one record per CDR3 protein. The top ten hold about a tenth of the sample, which has about 740,000 distinct CDR3 sequences, around 15% seen once. This clonotype was observed a handful of times. Its target is not known. The gene calls are TRBV6-1 and TRBJ1-5, with D unclear. The specimen sequenced was blood. This sequence originates from a woman under 30 with Graves' hyperthyroidism. Here the CDR3 DNA reads TGTGCCAGCAGTCCAGCACCGTATAGCAATCAGCCCCAGCATTTT. Encoded protein: CASSPAPYSNQPQHF.